These T cell receptor beta chains were read from a single sample in a study of T-cell memory formation after mild COVID-19. TCRdb re-derived calls from the 5' RACE reads in MiXCR, one entry per CDR3 protein. This table holds approximately 150,000 distinct CDR3 sequences, over 10% found once. The sample comprised PBMCs or a T cell subset sorted from them (not recorded which). These receptors were collected from a man younger than 30 who had mild COVID-19 (a few samples of this study predate the infection). Cell type and time point are not known. Each CDR3 is given with its conserved first and last residue. The order of the fields is J gene, clone size, V gene, D gene, CDR3 DNA, CDR3 protein. D genes are given only for firm matches. Some rows have no size entry. The others give once, few or many, or a class for an expanded clone.

TRBJ1-5,few,TRBV5-1,.,TGCGCCAGCAGCTTGGGGCCAGGGGACGGTCAGCCCCAGCATTTT,CASSLGPGDGQPQHF
TRBJ2-7,few,TRBV5-1,.,TGCGCCAGCAGGTCGGGACTTTCCTACGAGCAGTACTTC,CASRSGLSYEQYF
TRBJ2-2,.,TRBV2,.,TGTGCCAGCAAGTGGGACGGGAACACCGGGGAGCTGTTTTTT,CASKWDGNTGELFF
TRBJ1-1,.,TRBV11-3,.,TGTGCCAGCAGCCAACAGGAGAACACTGAAGCTTTCTTT,CASSQQENTEAFF
TRBJ1-1,few,TRBV11-2,.,TGTGCCAGCAGCGACCTTGCGGGACGTCGGAACACTGAAGCTTTCTTT,CASSDLAGRRNTEAFF
TRBJ2-3,few,TRBV7-2,TRBD2,TGTGCCAGCAGCTCGCGGGGGTTCACAGATACGCAGTATTTT,CASSSRGFTDTQYF
TRBJ1-6,.,TRBV6-5,.,TGTGCCAGCAGCTTTCTTAATTCACCCCTCCACTTT,CASSFLNSPLHF
TRBJ2-3,many,TRBV7-6,.,TGTGCCAGCAGCTTGGGGGGGGCTAGCACAGATACGCAGTATTTT,CASSLGGASTDTQYF
TRBJ2-7,few,TRBV20-1,TRBD1,TGCAGTGCTAGAGGCAAACCGGGACAGGTCGACGAGCAGTACTTC,CSARGKPGQVDEQYF
TRBJ2-5,many,TRBV20-1,.,TGCAGTGCTAGTGGGAACACCCAAGAGACCCAGTACTTC,CSASGNTQETQYF
TRBJ2-1,few,TRBV9,TRBD2,TGTGCCAGCAGCGTAGCTACACTAGCGGGGGGCCCCCATGAGCAGTTCTTC,CASSVATLAGGPHEQFF
TRBJ1-2,many,TRBV7-2,.,TGTGCCAGCAGCCCTGGACAGCTCCATGGCTACACCTTC,CASSPGQLHGYTF
TRBJ2-3,many,TRBV7-9,.,TGTGCCAGCAGCCCCAGGACCGCAGATACGCAGTATTTT,CASSPRTADTQYF
TRBJ2-6,few,TRBV5-1,.,TGCGCCAGCAGCAGGTCTCGGACTAACTCTGGGGCCAACGTCCTGACTTTC,CASSRSRTNSGANVLTF
TRBJ1-6,few,TRBV28,TRBD1,TGTGCCAGCAGGGGCAGGGGGTTCTCCTATAATTCACCCCTCCACTTT,CASRGRGFSYNSPLHF
TRBJ2-1,few,TRBV10-3,.,TGTGCCACGTTCAGGGAAGGCTCCTACAATGAGCAGTTCTTC,CATFREGSYNEQFF
TRBJ2-2,few,TRBV12-3/TRBV12-4,.,TGTGCCAGCAGTTTAGTTGGCGGTCCGAACACCGGGGAGCTGTTTTTT,CASSLVGGPNTGELFF
TRBJ1-2,few,TRBV28,.,TGTGCCAGCAGTTCCCCAGGGAGGAATGGCTACACCTTC,CASSSPGRNGYTF
TRBJ1-1,few,TRBV4-3,TRBD1,TGCGCCAGCAGACGAGACCCCGGGACAGATGAAGCTTTCTTT,CASRRDPGTDEAFF
TRBJ1-1,.,TRBV28,TRBD1,TGTGCCAGCAGTAGACAGGGGACTGAAGCTTTCTTT,CASSRQGTEAFF